This T cell receptor beta chain stems from a study of blood T cells in healthy people across ages. Study results and caveats: Per million T cells, TCR beta diversity dropped about linearly as age rose.

Through a sample-barcoded 5' primer and a J-beta primer mix, a second PCR was run for 7 to 11 cycles. TCRdb recomputed calls from the 5' RACE reads with MiXCR, one row per CDR3 protein. This table has some 1 million distinct CDR3 sequences, 35% to 50% appearing once. In its sample, this clonotype was seen a few times. Its antigen is not identified. There were healthy Caucasian individuals from Russia, aged roughly 6 to 90, serving as donors. Trimming took 0 bases from V and 2 from J; bases not matched to a gene: 7. This CDR3 region has 16 residues. Germline V gives CDR1 SGHRS, CDR2 YFSETQ. Input material: blood. The receptor was derived from a woman in her sixties or seventies in good health. The chain employs TRBV5-1 and TRBJ1-2; 7 bases fit TRBD1. This CDR3 reads CASSLGPPGQNYGYTF. The CDR3 nucleotides are TGCGCCAGCAGCTTGGGGCCCCCGGGACAGAACTATGGCTACACCTTC.